The 24 T cell receptor beta chains below come from one sample, sequenced in a study of T-cell reconstitution after alpha-beta-depleted transplantation in children. As it was prepared, the TCRbeta library received unique molecular identifiers. TCRdb used MiXCR to reprocess the PCR reads, holding one entry per CDR3 protein. The profile shows just under 350,000 distinct CDR3 sequences, 16% of them singletons. The sequencing used PBMCs, mostly from graft donor cells, collected 360 days after TCRalphabeta/CD19-depleted stem cell transplant. These receptors came from a male patient aged 2 to 10 who had a stem cell transplant for acute lymphoblastic leukemia, so the T cells may come from the graft donor.

Here the CDR3 DNA reads TGCGCCAGCAGCCCATCAGGTGGTCAGGGTGCCAACGTCCTGACTTTC. It codes for CASSPSGGQGANVLTF. The chain is built from TRBV5-1 and TRBJ2-6; weak D call: TRBD1 (5 bases). From germline, CDR1 is SGHRS and CDR2 YFSETQ. The CDR3 contains 16 residues. The V and J ends lost 4 bases and 7 bases respectively, with 18 bases between them. Using reference TRBV5-1 and TRBJ2-6 for the parts outside the CDR3, the full variable domain is KAGVTQTPRYLIKTRGQQVTLSCSPISGHRSVSWYQQTPGQGLQFLFEYFSETQRNKGNFPGRFSGRQFSNSRSEMNVSTLELGDSALYLCASSPSGGQGANVLTFGAGSRLTVL.

This clonotype turned up a few times. J is TRBJ2-1 and V is TRBV7-8; D gene unclear. The germline CDR1 and CDR2 sequences are SGHVS and FQNEAQ. V lost 1 base and J lost 4, with 14 bases in between. The CDR3 is 16 residues long. CDR3 sequence (DNA): TGTGCCAGCAGCTTAGGACCTTGGGTTACTTACAATGAGCAGTTCTTC. It encodes CASSLGPWVTYNEQFF.

This clonotype occurred a few times. The chain carries TRBV7-9 and TRBJ2-7; D unresolved. The germline V gene encodes CDR1 SEHNR and CDR2 FQNEAQ (reference sequence). V shed 2 bases and J shed 3 bases, with 8 bases lying between them. The CDR3 totals 13 residues. The CDR3 reads CASSLYSHYEQYF. The CDR3 coding sequence is TGTGCCAGCAGCTTATACAGTCACTACGAGCAGTACTTC.

The rearrangement links TRBV5-1 to TRBJ1-1; D ambiguous. Between the trimmed V and J ends, which lost 1 base and 2 bases, there was a span of 9 bases. Germline-derived CDR1 and CDR2 are SGHRS and YFSETQ. CDR3 size: 14 residues. The CDR3 sequence: CASSLSSSNTEAFF. CDR3 in DNA: TGCGCCAGCAGCTTGTCCTCAAGTAACACTGAAGCTTTCTTT.

This chain uses TRBV6-2 or TRBV6-3 with TRBJ2-1, with 7 bases matching TRBD2. CDR1 is MNHEY and CDR2 is SVGEGT in the germline V gene. V lost 0 bases and J lost 3; bases outside the gene matches: 14. This CDR3 is 19 amino acids long. The CDR3 region is CASSYSRGVREGNYNEQFF. The CDR3 DNA reads TGTGCCAGCAGTTACTCGAGAGGAGTTAGGGAGGGGAACTACAATGAGCAGTTCTTC.

This chain joins TRBV30 and TRBJ2-7; TRBD2 might be the D (5 bases). The CDR3 sequence is 11 residues long. The germline V gene has CDR1 GTSNPN and CDR2 SVGIG (reference sequence). V lost 3 bases and J 7 bases, leaving 10 bases between the germline ends. In DNA form, the CDR3 reads TGTGCCTGGAGGGGTCCGGGGGAGCAGTACTTC. It is translated as CAWRGPGEQYF.

This clonotype came up a few times. The V gene is TRBV7-9, the J gene TRBJ1-2; TRBD1 agrees at 7 bases. The CDR3 length is 14 residues. The junction had 8 bases not matched to a gene; V was cut back by 5 bases and J by 5 bases. The germline V gene encodes CDR1 SEHNR and CDR2 FQNEAQ (reference sequence). CDR3 bases: TGTGCCAGCAGCCCTACAGGGGCGTGGTATGGCTACACCTTC. It specifies CASSPTGAWYGYTF.

This chain links TRBV7-2 with TRBJ2-1; possible D gene TRBD2, 6 bases. Looked up from germline, CDR1 is SGHTA and CDR2 is FQGNSA. Deletions cut 2 bases from V and 4 bases from J, with 12 bases between. CDR3 length equals 15 residues. CDR3 in amino acids: CASSLWAGTYNEQFF. In nucleotides, the CDR3 is TGTGCCAGCAGCTTATGGGCGGGGACTTACAATGAGCAGTTCTTC.

This chain links TRBV4-2 with TRBJ2-5, with 11 bases aligning to TRBD2. This CDR3 spans 20 amino acids. V lost 1 base and J lost 3; bases outside the gene matches: 16. CDR1 is LGHNA, CDR2 YNFKEQ, per germline. CDR3 in DNA: TGTGCCAGCAGCCAAGTCGGTGGAACTAGCGGGAGTTTATCCAAAGAGACCCAGTACTTC. Translated: CASSQVGGTSGSLSKETQYF.

This chain connects TRBV15 to TRBJ1-3, with 7 bases matching TRBD1. Germline CDR1 is LNHNV and CDR2 is YYDKDF (reference sequence). CDR3 size: 14 residues. The junction had 9 bases not matched to a gene; V was cut back by 8 bases and J by 5 bases. The CDR3 nucleotides are TGTGCCACCGGGGGGACAGCTCATAGAAACACCATATATTTT. This gives the protein CATGGTAHRNTIYF.

This rearrangement joins TRBV11-2 to TRBJ2-5; TRBD2 might be the D (6 bases). The CDR3 consists of 17 residues. V was pared by 1 base and J by 1 base, with 16 bases between. Per germline, CDR1 SGHAT and CDR2 FQNNGV. This chain's CDR3 is CASSLVSLGEVQETQYF. The CDR3 nucleotides are TGTGCCAGCAGCTTAGTATCTCTGGGGGAGGTCCAAGAGACCCAGTACTTC.

The chain couples TRBV5-1 to TRBJ2-5; D gene ambiguous. Trimming took off 4 bases at V and 3 bases at J, with 10 bases between the two ends. CDR1 is SGHRS, CDR2 YFSETQ, per germline. There are 13 residues in the CDR3. The CDR3: CASSPYNEETQYF. For the CDR3, the DNA is TGCGCCAGCAGCCCCTACAACGAAGAGACCCAGTACTTC.

This clonotype was seen a handful of times. The gene calls are TRBV29-1 and TRBJ2-1; TRBD2 aligns across 13 bases. Germline V lookup: CDR1 SQVTM, CDR2 ANQGSEA. The CDR3 has 18 amino acids. J gave up 6 bases and V 1 base, and 12 bases lay outside the gene matches. CDR3 nucleotide sequence: TGCAGCGTTGAAGTTGGACTAGCGGGAGTTCTGTATGTCAATGAGCAGTTCTTC. Encoded protein: CSVEVGLAGVLYVNEQFF.

J is TRBJ2-2 and V is TRBV27, with D unclear. Trimming cost V 2 bases and J 5 bases, with 9 bases left between them. The germline V gene has CDR1 MNHEY and CDR2 SMNVEV (reference sequence). This CDR3 contains 14 residues. The CDR3 nucleotides are TGTGCCAGCAGTTTAGCGCGGAAGACCGGGGAGCTGTTTTTT. The encoded protein is CASSLARKTGELFF.

Regarding this clonotype: A much more abundant neighbour one base away suggests this may be a read error. The genes are TRBV27 and TRBJ2-7; D ambiguous. The CDR3 consists of 13 residues. The germline CDR1 and CDR2 sequences are MNHEY and SMNVEV (reference sequence). The CDR3 DNA reads TGTGGCAGCAGTTACAGATATTCCTACGAGCAGTACTTC. Translated: CGSSYRYSYEQYF.

The sample holds a few counts of this clonotype. V is TRBV9 and J is TRBJ2-7; D is unresolved. The CDR3 contains 13 residues. V was clipped by 4 bases and J by 0 bases, with 8 bases between them. Looked up from germline, CDR1 is SGDLS and CDR2 is YYNGEE. The CDR3 nucleotides are TGTGCCAGCAGCCCCGAGTACTCCTACGAGCAGTACTTC. This encodes CASSPEYSYEQYF.

The chain combines TRBV28 with TRBJ2-4, with 7 bases lining up with TRBD1. This CDR3 contains 15 residues. The V and J ends lost 6 bases and 8 bases, in that order; junction bases with no gene match: 13. CDR1 MDHEN and CDR2 SYDVKM come from the germline V gene. CDR3 protein: CASSLQGDQMHIQYF. CDR3 coding DNA: TGTGCCAGCAGCCTGCAGGGGGATCAAATGCACATTCAGTACTTC. Combining the CDR3 with reference TRBV28 and TRBJ2-4 gives the whole variable domain DVKVTQSSRYLVKRTGEKVFLECVQDMDHENMFWYRQDPGLGLRLIYFSYDVKMKEKGDIPEGYSVSREKKERFSLILESASTNQTSMYLCASSLQGDQMHIQYFGAGTRLSVL.

The rearrangement uses TRBV27 and TRBJ2-1; no firm D call. The CDR3 contains 14 residues. Trimming pared 4 bases from V and 1 base from J, leaving 8 bases between. The V gene's germline CDR1 is MNHEY and CDR2 SMNVEV (reference sequence). The CDR3: CASSSFSSYNEQFF. CDR3 bases: TGTGCCAGCAGTTCTTTTAGTTCCTACAATGAGCAGTTCTTC.

The chain combines TRBV24-1 with TRBJ2-7; 10 bases line up with TRBD1. The germline CDR1 and CDR2 sequences are KGHDR and SFDVKD. The CDR3 runs 17 residues. V shed 5 bases and J 4 bases; nucleotides not matched to a gene: 13. CDR3 in amino acids: CATSVYAAGQGSYEQYF. CDR3 in DNA: TGTGCCACCAGTGTCTATGCCGCGGGACAGGGGAGTTACGAGCAGTACTTC.

The CDR3 DNA sequence: TGTGCCAGCAGCCAAGCCCCGAGGGGGCGTGGGACTTTTAGCGGGAGAAAGGGTGATGAGCAGTTCTTC. Translation gives CASSQAPRGRGTFSGRKGDEQFF. The rearrangement uses TRBV14 and TRBJ2-1; 9 bases agree with TRBD2. Germline V gene data show CDR1 as SGHDN and CDR2 as FVKESK. This CDR3 has 23 amino acids. V lost 1 base to trimming and J lost 8 bases; unmatched junction nucleotides: 30. Full variable domain (missing parts from reference TRBV14 and TRBJ2-1): EAGVTQFPSHSVIEKGQTVTLRCDPISGHDNLYWYRRVMGKEIKFLLHFVKESKQDESGMPNNRFLAERTGGTYSTLKVQPAELEDSGVYFCASSQAPRGRGTFSGRKGDEQFFGPGTRLTVL.

The genes are TRBV28 and TRBJ2-3; the D is unclear. Germline V gene lookup returns CDR1 MDHEN and CDR2 SYDVKM. V was trimmed by 2 bases and J by 3 bases, leaving 18 bases between them. There are 17 residues in the CDR3. The CDR3 DNA sequence: TGTGCCAGCAGTTTAAGGGTGTACACCGTTGGGACAGATACGCAGTATTTT. Its protein is CASSLRVYTVGTDTQYF.

This rearrangement joins TRBV5-1 to TRBJ1-1, with D possibly matching TRBD1 (6 bases). The CDR3 has 15 residues. CDR1 is SGHRS, CDR2 YFSETQ, per germline. Trimming shortened V by 5 bases and J by 0 bases, and 14 bases separated the two germline ends. The CDR3 loop reads CASRQGIRLNTEAFF. CDR3 DNA: TGCGCCAGCAGGCAGGGGATTCGATTGAACACTGAAGCTTTCTTT.

The V call is TRBV6-6, the J call TRBJ1-2; TRBD1 is a possible D gene (6 bases). Germline V gene lookup returns CDR1 MNHNY and CDR2 SVGAGI (reference sequence). CDR3 length equals 12 residues. With 8 bases removed from V and 4 bases from J, the gap between germline ends came to 11 bases. The CDR3: CASWTAIYGYTF. CDR3 in DNA: TGTGCCAGCTGGACAGCCATCTATGGCTACACCTTC.

This clonotype has ten or more counts. V gene TRBV4-1 combines with J gene TRBJ2-5; D ambiguous. Germline loops: CDR1 MGHRA, CDR2 YSYEKL. The CDR3 spans 15 residues. V was shortened by 4 bases and J by 3 bases, with 15 bases between the two germline ends. DNA for the CDR3: TGCGCCAGCAGCCTAGGGAAGGGCGGTAAAGAGACCCAGTACTTC. Translation gives CASSLGKGGKETQYF.